These 10 T cell receptor beta chains share one sample of origin, sequenced in a study of PD-1 blockade in classical Hodgkin lymphoma. Patients all relapsed after autologous stem cell transplantation, and there was variation in brentuximab vedotin exposure. Repertoires were generated with immunoSEQ multiplex PCR, while TCRdb's copy carries only in-frame clones and drops some. The sample contains 89,000 or so clones, around 90% of which appear only once. The material was peripheral blood mononuclear cells (PBMCs), obtained before the second cycle of nivolumab. These TCRs come from a human donor with classical Hodgkin lymphoma.

The chain uses TRBV5-1 and TRBJ2-5; no clear D. With 3 bases removed from V and 1 base from J, the gap between germline ends came to 4 bases. Germline V gene data show CDR1 as SGHRS and CDR2 as YFSETQ. The CDR3 contains 12 residues. The CDR3 here is CASSWTQETQYF. DNA of the CDR3: TGCGCCAGCAGCTGGACCCAAGAGACCCAGTACTTC.

J is TRBJ2-4 and V is TRBV19, with a tentative D call TRBD1 (6 bases). Per the germline V gene, CDR1 is LNHDA and CDR2 is SQIVND (reference sequence). The CDR3 is made up of 16 amino acids. V was trimmed by 3 bases and J by 1 base, leaving 13 bases between them. The CDR3 sequence is CASSIVRGTAKNIQYF. For the CDR3, the DNA is TGTGCCAGTAGTATTGTGAGGGGGACGGCCAAAAACATTCAGTACTTC. The entire variable domain, with the rest obtained from reference TRBV19 and TRBJ2-4, is as follows: DGGITQSPKYLFRKEGQNVTLSCEQNLNHDAMYWYRQDPGQGLRLIYYSQIVNDFQKGDIAEGYSVSREKKESFPLTVTSAQKNPTAFYLCASSIVRGTAKNIQYFGAGTRLSVL.

In its sample, this clone was seen once. This sequence joins TRBV6-5 and TRBJ2-7, with 7 bases lining up with TRBD1. The germline gives CDR1 MNHEY, CDR2 SVGAGI. The CDR3 runs to 13 residues. V shed 7 bases and J 3 bases; nucleotides not matched to a gene: 6. The CDR3: CASTPGQHYEQYF. For the CDR3, the DNA is TGTGCCAGCACCCCGGGACAGCACTACGAGCAGTACTTC.

The chain employs TRBV5-1 and TRBJ2-5; D not certain. The CDR3 covers 13 residues. Per the germline V gene, CDR1 is SGHRS and CDR2 is YFSETQ. V was trimmed by 0 bases and J by 3 bases, leaving 6 bases between them. CDR3 residues: CASSLDPKETQYF. Written as DNA, the CDR3 is TGCGCCAGCAGCTTGGATCCGAAAGAGACCCAGTACTTC.

There are a few counts of this clone. The V call is TRBV29-1, the J call TRBJ2-2; D might be TRBD2 (5 bases). V gave up 4 bases and J gave up 3 bases, with 12 bases separating them. Germline CDR1 SQVTM, CDR2 ANQGSEA. The CDR3 is 14 residues long. CDR3 sequence reads: CSVAGPGDTGELFF. The CDR3 DNA is TGCAGCGTTGCCGGGCCCGGGGACACCGGGGAGCTGTTTTTT.

The J gene is TRBJ1-5, the V gene TRBV5-1; 8 bases are a match to TRBD1. V was pared by 10 bases and J by 6 bases, with 12 bases of the junction left unmatched. CDR1 and CDR2 (germline): SGHRS, YFSETQ. The CDR3 has 14 amino acids. CDR3 sequence reads: CAVSETGVSQPQHF. As DNA, the CDR3 is TGCGCCGTATCCGAGACAGGGGTAAGTCAGCCCCAGCATTTT. Looking up the rest from reference TRBV5-1 and TRBJ1-5 gives the full variable domain: KAGVTQTPRYLIKTRGQQVTLSCSPISGHRSVSWYQQTPGQGLQFLFEYFSETQRNKGNFPGRFSGRQFSNSRSEMNVSTLELGDSALYLCAVSETGVSQPQHFGDGTRLSIL.

The chain couples TRBV7-9 to TRBJ2-7, with 7 bases aligning to TRBD2. Trimming cost V 3 bases and J 2 bases; bases outside gene matches: 1. The length of the CDR3 is 13 residues. Germline values: CDR1 SEHNR, CDR2 FQNEAQ (reference sequence). CDR3: CASSLGGTYEQYF. The CDR3 DNA reads TGTGCCAGCAGCTTGGGGGGGACCTACGAGCAGTACTTC.

This clone has only a few counts. This chain links TRBV2 with TRBJ2-1; D may be TRBD2 (6 bases). CDR1 is SNHLY and CDR2 is FYNNEI in the germline V gene. V was clipped by 5 bases and J by 13 bases, with 12 bases between them. The CDR3 consists of 11 residues. DNA of the CDR3: TGTGCCAGCAGTCCGAGGAGGGGTCAGTTCTTC. Translation: CASSPRRGQFF.

The count of this clone is one. This chain joins TRBV14 and TRBJ2-1, with TRBD2 matching over 10 bases. V gave up 6 bases and J gave up 0 bases; unmatched junction bases: 5. The CDR3 covers 16 residues. Germline loops: CDR1 SGHDN, CDR2 FVKESK. The CDR3 sequence is CASRRTSGSSYNEQFF. In nucleotides, the CDR3 is TGTGCCAGCAGGCGGACTAGCGGTAGCTCCTACAATGAGCAGTTCTTC. The whole variable domain, remainder taken from reference TRBV14 and TRBJ2-1, is EAGVTQFPSHSVIEKGQTVTLRCDPISGHDNLYWYRRVMGKEIKFLLHFVKESKQDESGMPNNRFLAERTGGTYSTLKVQPAELEDSGVYFCASRRTSGSSYNEQFFGPGTRLTVL.

CDR3 in amino acids: CASSLPRGEQYF. The CDR3 nucleotides read TGTGCCAGCAGCTTGCCCAGGGGTGAGCAGTACTTC. This chain links TRBV5-4 with TRBJ2-7; tentative D call: TRBD1 (6 bases). Germline CDR1 is SGHNT and CDR2 is YYREEE (reference sequence). V lost 1 base to trimming and J lost 7 bases, with 9 bases between them. The CDR3 contains 12 residues.